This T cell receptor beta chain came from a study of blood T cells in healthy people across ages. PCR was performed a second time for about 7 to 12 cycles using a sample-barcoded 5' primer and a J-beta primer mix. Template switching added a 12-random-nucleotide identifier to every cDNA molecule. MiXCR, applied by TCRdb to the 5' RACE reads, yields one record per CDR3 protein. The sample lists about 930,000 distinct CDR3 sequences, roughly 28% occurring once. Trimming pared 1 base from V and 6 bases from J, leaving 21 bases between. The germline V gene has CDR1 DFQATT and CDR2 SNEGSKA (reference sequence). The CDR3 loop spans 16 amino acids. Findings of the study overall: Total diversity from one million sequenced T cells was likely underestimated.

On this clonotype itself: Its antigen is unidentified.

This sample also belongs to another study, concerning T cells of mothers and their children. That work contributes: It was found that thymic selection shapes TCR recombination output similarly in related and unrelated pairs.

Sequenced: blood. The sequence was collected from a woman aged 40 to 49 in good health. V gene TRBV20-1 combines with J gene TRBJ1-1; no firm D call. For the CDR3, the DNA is TGCAGTGCTAGAGGATTCCAAAAAGCCTTGGTTTCTGAAGCTTTCTTT. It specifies CSARGFQKALVSEAFF.